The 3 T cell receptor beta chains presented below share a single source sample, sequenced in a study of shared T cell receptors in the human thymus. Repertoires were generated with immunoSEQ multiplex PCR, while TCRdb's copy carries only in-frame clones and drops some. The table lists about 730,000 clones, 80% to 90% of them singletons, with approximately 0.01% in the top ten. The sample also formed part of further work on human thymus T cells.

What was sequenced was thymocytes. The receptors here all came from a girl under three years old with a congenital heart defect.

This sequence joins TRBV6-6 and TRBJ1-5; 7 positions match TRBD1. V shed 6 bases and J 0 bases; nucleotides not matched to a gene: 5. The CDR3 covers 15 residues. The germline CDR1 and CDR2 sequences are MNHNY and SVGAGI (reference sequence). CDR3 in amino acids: CASRAGGYSNQPQHF. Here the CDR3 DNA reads TGTGCCAGCAGGGCAGGGGGTTATAGCAATCAGCCCCAGCATTTT.

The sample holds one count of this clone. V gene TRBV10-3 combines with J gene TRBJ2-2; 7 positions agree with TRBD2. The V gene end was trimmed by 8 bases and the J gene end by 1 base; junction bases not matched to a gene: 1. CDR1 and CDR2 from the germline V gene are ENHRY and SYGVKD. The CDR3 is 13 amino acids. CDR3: CAIGRGNTGELFF. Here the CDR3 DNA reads TGTGCCATCGGGAGGGGGAACACCGGGGAGCTGTTTTTT.

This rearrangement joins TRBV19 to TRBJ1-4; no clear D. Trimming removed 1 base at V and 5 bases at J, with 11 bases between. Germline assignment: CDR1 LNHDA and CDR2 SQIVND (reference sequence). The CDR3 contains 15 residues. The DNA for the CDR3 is TGTGCCAGTAGTATAGCCGCACAGCTAAATGAAAAACTGTTTTTT. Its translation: CASSIAAQLNEKLFF.